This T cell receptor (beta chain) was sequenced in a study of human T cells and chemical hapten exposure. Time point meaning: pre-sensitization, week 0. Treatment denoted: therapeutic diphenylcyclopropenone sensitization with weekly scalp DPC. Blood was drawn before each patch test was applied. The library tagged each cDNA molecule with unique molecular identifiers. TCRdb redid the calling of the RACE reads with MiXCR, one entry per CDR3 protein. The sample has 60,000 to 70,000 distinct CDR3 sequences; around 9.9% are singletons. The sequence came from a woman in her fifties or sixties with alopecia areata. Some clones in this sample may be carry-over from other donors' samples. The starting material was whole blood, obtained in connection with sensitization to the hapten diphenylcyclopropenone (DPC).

Here the CDR3 DNA reads TGCAGTGCCCACGGGAGGCGGGCCTCCTACAATGAGCAGTTCTTC. Residues: CSAHGRRASYNEQFF. This chain joins TRBV20-1 and TRBJ2-1, with TRBD2 identical over 7 bases. The CDR3 extends over 15 amino acids. Germline V gene data show CDR1 as DFQATT and CDR2 as SNEGSKA (reference sequence). With V trimmed by 6 bases and J by 0 bases, 8 bases remained unmatched.